This record covers a single T cell receptor beta chain. The data belong to a study of CD8 T cells in Susac syndrome. With 1 base removed from V and 6 bases from J, the gap between germline ends came to 27 bases. Per the germline V gene, CDR1 is SGHRS and CDR2 is YFSETQ. The CDR3 is made up of 19 amino acids. With random hexamers, reverse transcription was performed on about 0.5 to 1 ug of RNA. TCRdb reprocessed the immunoSEQ multiplex PCR reads via MiXCR and lists one record per CDR3 protein. The data show some 120,000 distinct CDR3 sequences, around 94% seen once. Sequencing input: CD8+ T cells from PBMCs. The chain recombines TRBV5-1 with TRBJ2-3, with D possibly matching TRBD2 (6 bases). The clonotype was recovered from a human donor with Susac syndrome. The CDR3 coding sequence is TGCGCCAGCAGCTTGACTACTGAAAGACAACACCGGGCGGGGGATACGCAGTATTTT. It codes for CASSLTTERQHRAGDTQYF.